The clone carrying this T cell receptor beta chain was detected only a few times. Antigen specificity is unknown. These data are taken from a study of blood T cells in healthy people across ages. Regarding the study as a whole: Donors of long life had a larger count of naive CD4+ cells and greater diversity than aged donors. Unsorted PBMC input precluded a conclusive naive versus antigen-experienced comparison.

The CDR3 consists of 11 residues. Between the trimmed V and J ends, which lost 1 base and 6 bases, there was a span of 3 bases. Germline-derived CDR1 and CDR2 are MDHEN and SYDVKM. A second PCR of 7 to 11 cycles used a sample-barcoded 5' primer and a J-beta primer mix. Every molecule of cDNA carried a tag from a template-switch adaptor with 12 random nucleotides. TCRdb itself ran the 5' RACE reads through MiXCR, one entry per CDR3 protein. This sample has about 1.5 million distinct CDR3 sequences; 42% occur once, and the top ten carry 7% to 9.5%. Healthy Caucasians from Russia aged about 6 to 90 served as donors.

Sample: blood. This sequence was found in a woman aged 18-29 years in good health. The chain carries TRBV28 and TRBJ1-1; D is ambiguous. This CDR3 is CASSLFSEAFF. DNA for the CDR3: TGTGCCAGCAGTTTATTCTCTGAAGCTTTCTTT.